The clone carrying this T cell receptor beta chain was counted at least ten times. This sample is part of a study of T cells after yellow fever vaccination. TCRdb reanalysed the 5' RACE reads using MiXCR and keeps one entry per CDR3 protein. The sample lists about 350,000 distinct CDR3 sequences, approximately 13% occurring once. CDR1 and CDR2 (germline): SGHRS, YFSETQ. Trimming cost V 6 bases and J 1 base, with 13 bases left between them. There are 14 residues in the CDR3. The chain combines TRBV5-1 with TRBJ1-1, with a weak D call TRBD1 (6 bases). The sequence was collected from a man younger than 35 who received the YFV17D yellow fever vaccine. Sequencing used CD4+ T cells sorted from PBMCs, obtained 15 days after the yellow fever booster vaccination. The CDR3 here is CASNGGSGNTEAFF. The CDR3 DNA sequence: TGCGCCAGCAATGGGGGCTCAGGGAACACTGAAGCTTTCTTT.